This TCR beta chain was sequenced in a study of T cell changes during pregnancy in multiple sclerosis. Assay used: immunoSEQ multiplex PCR; TCRdb lists only in-frame clones, some missing. Among 85,000 to 90,000 clones listed, about 94% were seen once. V was pared by 5 bases and J by 7 bases, with 9 bases of the junction left unmatched. Germline values: CDR1 SGHTA, CDR2 FQGNSA. The CDR3 consists of 15 residues. The TCR was taken from a female donor in good health, enrolled as a control in a pregnancy study. Sample: peripheral blood, taken after pregnancy. The chain combines TRBV7-2 with TRBJ2-7, with 12 bases matching TRBD2. This chain's CDR3 is CASSPRLAGAGEQYF. CDR3 DNA sequence: TGTGCCAGCAGCCCCCGACTAGCGGGAGCGGGGGAGCAGTACTTC.